These T cell receptor beta chains were read from a single sample in a study of blood T cell repertoires in COVID-19. Here immunoSEQ multiplex PCR was the method, and the copy in TCRdb shows in-frame clones only, minus some. The sample consists of 250,000 or so clones, around 90% of them appearing once. Input material: peripheral blood. These receptors were obtained from a man older than 75 with acute or convalescent COVID-19. The CDR3 runs from the conserved cysteine through the conserved F or W. The D gene is left open where the match is weak. Part of the rows lack a size; the others show once, few, many or a class for expanded clones.

>TRBV19|TRBD1|.|TRBJ1-2
CASSIVGTGGYGYTF
TGTGCCAGTAGTATTGTTGGGACAGGGGGCTATGGCTACACCTTC
>TRBV24-1|TRBD1|.|TRBJ2-3
CATSESPGQGVTDTQYF
TGTGCCACCAGTGAGTCTCCGGGACAGGGTGTAACAGATACGCAGTATTTT
>TRBV2|TRBD2|.|TRBJ2-3
CAGGRERTDTQYF
TGTGCGGGCGGGAGGGAGAGGACAGATACGCAGTATTTT
>TRBV4-1|TRBD1|.|TRBJ1-4
CASSQRQGWNEKLFF
TGCGCCAGCAGCCAACGACAGGGTTGGAATGAAAAACTGTTTTTT
>TRBV5-4|TRBD1|.|TRBJ2-7
CASSLGPGQGSEQYF
TGTGCCAGCAGCTTGGGACCCGGACAGGGAAGCGAGCAGTACTTC
>TRBV5-1|.|.|TRBJ2-1
CASSPLAPSSYNEQFF
TGCGCCAGCAGCCCACTAGCCCCGAGCTCCTACAATGAGCAGTTCTTC
>TRBV18|TRBD2|.|TRBJ2-7
CASSGTSGSSSYEQYF
TGTGCCAGCTCAGGGACTAGCGGGAGTAGCTCCTACGAGCAGTACTTC
>TRBV10-3|.|.|TRBJ2-5
CAISEGDLSGETQYF
TGTGCCATCAGTGAGGGGGACCTGAGCGGGGAGACCCAGTACTTC
>TRBV11-3|TRBD1|.|TRBJ2-2
CASSLQGASGELFF
TGTGCCAGCAGCTTACAGGGGGCGTCGGGGGAGCTGTTTTTT
>TRBV5-1|TRBD2|.|TRBJ2-3
CASSLQRGSTDTQYF
TGCGCCAGCAGCTTACAGCGGGGCAGCACAGATACGCAGTATTTT
>TRBV5-4|TRBD1|.|TRBJ2-5
CASSQDRGWGETQYF
TGTGCCAGCAGCCAGGACAGGGGCTGGGGGGAGACCCAGTACTTC
>TRBV6-5|.|.|TRBJ1-1
CASSYSSSMNTEAFF
TGTGCCAGCAGTTACTCGAGTAGTATGAACACTGAAGCTTTCTTT
>TRBV4-1|.|.|TRBJ1-3
CASSPPEAGNTIYF
TGCGCCAGCAGCCCACCCGAGGCTGGAAACACCATATATTTT
>TRBV7-2|TRBD2|.|TRBJ2-3
CASSLSSGVSTDTQYF
TGTGCCAGCAGCTTATCTAGCGGGGTTAGCACAGATACGCAGTATTTT
>TRBV7-6|TRBD2|.|TRBJ2-1
CASSPGLAVYNEQFF
TGTGCCAGCAGCCCTGGACTAGCAGTATACAATGAGCAGTTCTTC
>TRBV29-1|TRBD1|.|TRBJ2-7
CSVDLQGQGSYEQYF
TGCAGCGTTGATCTTCAGGGACAGGGCTCCTACGAGCAGTACTTC
>TRBV6-6|.|.|TRBJ1-4
CASSYSRGRLEKLFF
TGTGCCAGCAGTTACTCGAGGGGGAGACTTGAAAAACTGTTTTTT
>TRBV11-3|.|.|TRBJ2-2
CASSLESGSGELFF
TGTGCCAGCAGCTTAGAATCGGGGTCCGGGGAGCTGTTTTTT
>TRBV15|.|.|TRBJ2-5
CATSRPAPQETQYF
TGTGCCACCAGCAGACCAGCGCCGCAAGAGACCCAGTACTTC
>TRBV6-2/TRBV6-3|.|.|TRBJ2-7
CASSLRSTGSYEQYF
TGTGCCAGCAGTTTACGATCGACGGGGTCCTACGAGCAGTACTTC
>TRBV9|TRBD1|.|TRBJ2-2
CASSVGVRGPYGGTGELFF
TGTGCCAGCAGCGTAGGGGTCAGGGGGCCCTATGGGGGTACCGGGGAGCTGTTTTTT
>TRBV5-1|TRBD2|.|TRBJ2-2
CASSSIAGGPRIGELFF
TGCGCCAGCAGCTCAATAGCGGGAGGGCCGAGGATCGGGGAGCTGTTTTTT
>TRBV29-1|.|once|TRBJ1-1
CSVAGSTVIAFF
TGCAGCGTTGCCGGCTCGACAGTGATAGCTTTCTTT
>TRBV7-2|.|.|TRBJ2-5
CASSLGRRETQYF
TGTGCCAGCAGCTTAGGGAGGCGGGAGACCCAGTACTTC
>TRBV19|TRBD1|.|TRBJ1-2
CATRDRNYGYTF
TGTGCCACTAGGGACAGGAACTATGGCTACACCTTC
>TRBV15|.|.|TRBJ2-4
CATSRGGGEAKNIQYF
TGTGCCACCAGCAGAGGAGGGGGAGAGGCCAAAAACATTCAGTACTTC
>TRBV19|TRBD2|.|TRBJ2-5
CASSESSGDQETQYF
TGTGCCAGTAGTGAGTCTAGCGGCGACCAAGAGACCCAGTACTTC
>TRBV3-1/TRBV3-2|.|.|TRBJ2-5
CASSQVRETQYF
TGTGCCAGCAGCCAAGTTCGGGAGACCCAGTACTTC
>TRBV14|TRBD2|.|TRBJ2-1
CASSPNVLAAWGDEQFF
TGTGCCAGCAGCCCGAACGTACTAGCGGCTTGGGGGGATGAGCAGTTCTTC
>TRBV6-5|TRBD1|.|TRBJ2-7
CASSSPGQLYEQYF
TGTGCCAGCAGTTCCCCGGGACAGCTTTACGAGCAGTACTTC
>TRBV20-1|.|.|TRBJ1-1
CSARVGPLPFF
TGCAGTGCTAGAGTTGGGCCCTTACCTTTCTTT
>TRBV19|.|.|TRBJ1-3
CASRTFLSGNTIYF
TGTGCCAGTAGGACATTTCTCTCTGGAAACACCATATATTTT
>TRBV6-2/TRBV6-3|TRBD1|.|TRBJ2-7
CASSKTGVYHEQYF
TGTGCCAGCAGTAAGACAGGGGTCTACCACGAGCAGTACTTC
>TRBV6-2/TRBV6-3|TRBD1|.|TRBJ1-4
CASSFTGQGNEKLFF
TGTGCCAGCAGCTTCACGGGACAGGGCAATGAAAAACTGTTTTTT
>TRBV10-3|TRBD2|.|TRBJ2-1
CAISQAGDVNEQFF
TGTGCCATCAGTCAAGCGGGAGATGTCAATGAGCAGTTCTTC
>TRBV2|TRBD1|.|TRBJ1-5
CASIPGQGAQPQHF
TGTGCCAGCATTCCGGGACAGGGGGCACAGCCCCAGCATTTT
>TRBV4-1|.|.|TRBJ2-7
CASSQELQVNSYEQYF
TGCGCCAGCAGCCAAGAGCTCCAGGTGAACTCCTACGAGCAGTACTTC
>TRBV19|TRBD1|.|TRBJ1-5
CASKDRGLQSQHF
TGTGCCAGTAAGGACAGGGGTCTTCAGTCCCAGCATTTT
>TRBV27|TRBD1|.|TRBJ1-6
CASSLLDRGSPLHF
TGTGCCAGCAGTTTATTGGACAGGGGTTCACCCCTCCACTTT
>TRBV7-8|TRBD1|once|TRBJ1-1
CASSLRTRGLGEAFF
TGTGCCAGCAGCTTACGTACCAGGGGGCTGGGTGAAGCTTTCTTT